Listed below are T cell receptor beta chains from one sample, sequenced in a study of cytotoxic CD8 clonotypes in ibrutinib-treated CLL. Clones were sequenced by immunoSEQ multiplex PCR, and TCRdb holds only the in-frame ones, with some missing. The data show some 170,000 clones, approximately 91% seen once. Sequences were derived from PBMCs, sampled at disease progression, from a patient treated with ibrutinib. The receptors come from a human donor with chronic lymphocytic leukemia. Both conserved end residues are part of each CDR3. Fields, in order: V gene, J gene, clone size, D gene, CDR3 protein, CDR3 DNA. A D gene is named only where the DNA matches it firmly. Clone size is shown for a subset of rows, as once, few, many or a class of expanded clone.

v_call: TRBV10-3; j_call: TRBJ1-4; clone_size: NA; d_call: TRBD1; cdr3_aa: CAISESGTGGFLFF; cdr3_nt: TGTGCCATCAGTGAGTCGGGGACAGGAGGATTTCTGTTTTTT
v_call: TRBV6-5; j_call: TRBJ2-1; clone_size: NA; d_call: NA; cdr3_aa: CASSRANSYNEQFF; cdr3_nt: TGTGCCAGCAGCCGGGCTAACTCCTACAATGAGCAGTTCTTC
v_call: TRBV7-6; j_call: TRBJ2-7; clone_size: NA; d_call: TRBD2; cdr3_aa: CASSLGFGTSGRYEQYF; cdr3_nt: TGTGCCAGCAGCTTAGGGTTCGGGACTAGCGGGAGGTACGAGCAGTACTTC
v_call: TRBV6-5; j_call: TRBJ2-7; clone_size: NA; d_call: NA; cdr3_aa: CASSYSRGYEQYF; cdr3_nt: TGTGCCAGCAGTTACTCGAGGGGCTACGAGCAGTACTTC
v_call: TRBV29-1; j_call: TRBJ2-1; clone_size: NA; d_call: NA; cdr3_aa: CSVVPGDYNEQFF; cdr3_nt: TGCAGCGTTGTGCCAGGTGACTACAATGAGCAGTTCTTC
v_call: TRBV9; j_call: TRBJ2-3; clone_size: NA; d_call: TRBD2; cdr3_aa: CASSLAGTTDTQYF; cdr3_nt: TGTGCCAGCAGTCTAGCGGGAACCACAGATACGCAGTATTTT
v_call: TRBV5-1; j_call: TRBJ1-2; clone_size: many; d_call: NA; cdr3_aa: CASRVNEASYGYTF; cdr3_nt: TGCGCCAGCAGGGTAAATGAGGCAAGCTATGGCTACACCTTC
v_call: TRBV7-9; j_call: TRBJ2-7; clone_size: NA; d_call: TRBD2; cdr3_aa: CASSRSSGRVYEQYF; cdr3_nt: TGTGCCAGCAGCCGTTCTAGCGGGAGGGTCTACGAGCAGTACTTC
v_call: TRBV27; j_call: TRBJ2-1; clone_size: NA; d_call: TRBD2; cdr3_aa: CASSQQREVMFF; cdr3_nt: TGTGCCAGCAGTCAACAGCGGGAGGTTATGTTCTTC
v_call: TRBV27; j_call: TRBJ2-7; clone_size: NA; d_call: NA; cdr3_aa: CASSTGRTYEQYF; cdr3_nt: TGTGCCAGCAGTACGGGACGGACCTACGAGCAGTACTTC
v_call: TRBV7-8; j_call: TRBJ2-3; clone_size: NA; d_call: TRBD2; cdr3_aa: CASSDRKQTSFSGRSTDTQYF; cdr3_nt: TGTGCCAGCAGTGATCGCAAGCAGACTAGCTTTAGTGGTAGGAGCACAGATACGCAGTATTTT
v_call: TRBV7-2; j_call: TRBJ1-1; clone_size: NA; d_call: NA; cdr3_aa: CASSLRADTEAFF; cdr3_nt: TGTGCCAGCAGCCTACGGGCGGACACTGAAGCTTTCTTT
v_call: TRBV6-5; j_call: TRBJ2-7; clone_size: many; d_call: NA; cdr3_aa: CASRRLVNSYEQYF; cdr3_nt: TGTGCCAGCCGTCGCCTTGTGAACTCCTACGAGCAGTACTTC
v_call: TRBV25-1; j_call: TRBJ2-7; clone_size: NA; d_call: NA; cdr3_aa: CASSEARGVSVEQYF; cdr3_nt: TGTGCCAGCAGTGAGGCTCGTGGGGTCTCCGTCGAGCAGTACTTC
v_call: TRBV28; j_call: TRBJ1-1; clone_size: NA; d_call: TRBD1; cdr3_aa: CASSLQGWTEAFF; cdr3_nt: TGTGCCAGCAGTCTACAGGGGTGGACTGAAGCTTTCTTT
v_call: TRBV4-3; j_call: TRBJ1-1; clone_size: NA; d_call: NA; cdr3_aa: CASSHDSLNTEAFF; cdr3_nt: TGCGCCAGCAGCCACGACAGCTTGAACACTGAAGCTTTCTTT
v_call: TRBV29-1; j_call: TRBJ2-1; clone_size: NA; d_call: TRBD1; cdr3_aa: CSGPDRGSGEQFF; cdr3_nt: TGCAGCGGGCCGGACAGGGGTTCAGGTGAGCAGTTCTTC
v_call: TRBV27; j_call: TRBJ2-1; clone_size: once; d_call: TRBD2; cdr3_aa: CASSLGGTYNEQFF; cdr3_nt: TGTGCCAGCAGTTTGGGGGGGACTTACAATGAGCAGTTCTTC
v_call: TRBV5-4; j_call: TRBJ2-7; clone_size: NA; d_call: TRBD2; cdr3_aa: CASRPMTSGRGPGSEQYF; cdr3_nt: TGTGCCAGCAGGCCTATGACTAGCGGGAGAGGCCCGGGGAGCGAGCAGTACTTC
v_call: TRBV19; j_call: TRBJ1-1; clone_size: NA; d_call: NA; cdr3_aa: CASSSWTGWHTEAFF; cdr3_nt: TGTGCCAGTAGTTCCTGGACGGGGTGGCACACTGAAGCTTTCTTT
v_call: TRBV5-8; j_call: TRBJ1-1; clone_size: NA; d_call: NA; cdr3_aa: CAGGRRRINTEAFF; cdr3_nt: TGTGCCGGGGGGCGGAGAAGGATCAACACTGAAGCTTTCTTT
v_call: TRBV7-9; j_call: TRBJ2-5; clone_size: NA; d_call: NA; cdr3_aa: CASSLATGETQYF; cdr3_nt: TGTGCCAGCAGCTTGGCAACTGGGGAGACCCAGTACTTC
v_call: TRBV4-1; j_call: TRBJ2-2; clone_size: NA; d_call: TRBD1; cdr3_aa: CASSQTRTGSRELFF; cdr3_nt: TGCGCCAGCAGCCAGACGAGGACAGGGAGCAGGGAGCTGTTTTTT
v_call: TRBV5-6; j_call: TRBJ1-2; clone_size: NA; d_call: NA; cdr3_aa: CASTPVGVPRYGYTF; cdr3_nt: TGTGCCAGCACCCCGGTGGGGGTCCCTCGGTATGGCTACACCTTC
v_call: TRBV27; j_call: TRBJ2-6; clone_size: NA; d_call: TRBD1; cdr3_aa: CASTSSDRVLSGANVLTF; cdr3_nt: TGTGCCAGCACTTCATCAGACAGGGTGTTGTCTGGGGCCAACGTCCTGACTTTC
v_call: TRBV4-1; j_call: TRBJ2-7; clone_size: NA; d_call: TRBD1; cdr3_aa: CASSRSFGTGDEQYF; cdr3_nt: TGCGCCAGCAGCCGCTCTTTTGGGACAGGGGACGAGCAGTACTTC
v_call: TRBV7-2; j_call: TRBJ2-7; clone_size: NA; d_call: TRBD1; cdr3_aa: CASSLLDRGLYEQYF; cdr3_nt: TGTGCCAGCAGCTTACTGGACAGGGGTTTATACGAGCAGTACTTC
v_call: TRBV7-7; j_call: TRBJ1-4; clone_size: NA; d_call: TRBD1; cdr3_aa: CASSPGGYGEKLFF; cdr3_nt: TGTGCCAGCAGTCCAGGGGGTTATGGTGAAAAACTGTTTTTT
v_call: TRBV19; j_call: TRBJ1-5; clone_size: NA; d_call: NA; cdr3_aa: CASSIAAGNQPQHF; cdr3_nt: TGTGCCAGTAGTATAGCGGCAGGAAATCAGCCCCAGCATTTT
v_call: TRBV28; j_call: TRBJ2-2; clone_size: NA; d_call: NA; cdr3_aa: CASSSRGSNTGELFF; cdr3_nt: TGTGCCAGCAGTTCCCGAGGGTCGAACACCGGGGAGCTGTTTTTT
v_call: TRBV15; j_call: TRBJ2-1; clone_size: NA; d_call: TRBD2; cdr3_aa: CATSSEIGLAALNYNEQFF; cdr3_nt: TGTGCCACCAGCAGTGAAATCGGACTAGCGGCGCTCAACTACAATGAGCAGTTCTTC
v_call: TRBV7-2; j_call: TRBJ2-1; clone_size: once; d_call: TRBD2; cdr3_aa: CASSLDATSGAGRFF; cdr3_nt: TGTGCCAGCAGCTTAGACGCGACTAGCGGGGCCGGACGGTTCTTC
v_call: TRBV19; j_call: TRBJ2-7; clone_size: NA; d_call: TRBD1; cdr3_aa: CASTLGQGPSYEQYF; cdr3_nt: TGTGCCAGTACCTTGGGACAGGGTCCTTCCTACGAGCAGTACTTC
v_call: TRBV30; j_call: TRBJ2-1; clone_size: NA; d_call: NA; cdr3_aa: CAWSVHNEQFF; cdr3_nt: TGTGCCTGGAGTGTCCACAATGAGCAGTTCTTC
v_call: TRBV11-2; j_call: TRBJ2-3; clone_size: NA; d_call: TRBD2; cdr3_aa: CASSSRTSGRSEDTQYF; cdr3_nt: TGTGCCAGCAGCTCACGCACCAGCGGGAGAAGTGAGGATACGCAGTATTTT